These 11 T cell receptor beta chains share one sample of origin, sequenced in a study of spatial heterogeneity in lung cancer (dated by TCRdb to between 2018 and 2021). In the paper's terms, the time point label means: blood at routine non-recurrence follow-up after resection. The method behind the library was 5' RACE. Sequenced using a NextSeq 500. TCRdb passed the public sequencing reads through fastp at Q25 and MiXCR, retaining productive beta sequences. Records with the same CDR3 protein are collapsed into one entry carrying the most frequent genes and DNA. The sample table contains 39,000 or so distinct CDR3 sequences; only one count was recorded for 10% to 13% of them. The ten largest account for 17% of the sample. The sequences come from PBMCs, collected at follow-up. Source of these receptors: a female donor with early-stage non-small cell lung cancer.

The chain carries TRBV6-5 and TRBJ2-3, with TRBD1 as a possible D gene (6 bases). This CDR3 is built from 14 residues. Trimming took 8 bases from V and 5 from J, leaving 17 bases between them. Germline V gene sequence: CDR1 MNHEY, CDR2 SVGAGI. CDR3 amino acids: CASATGSFKDTQYF. Written as DNA, the CDR3 is TGTGCCAGCGCTACAGGGTCCTTTAAAGATACGCAGTATTTT.

The V and J genes are TRBV5-1 and TRBJ2-5; 11 bases line up with TRBD1. Trimming took 4 bases from V and 2 from J; bases not matched to a gene: 4. This CDR3 is 15 amino acids long. Germline assignment: CDR1 SGHRS and CDR2 YFSETQ. The CDR3 DNA is TGCGCCAGCAGCCCGGACAGGGGGCTACAAGAGACCCAGTACTTC. Translated, it gives CASSPDRGLQETQYF.

The chain uses TRBV28 and TRBJ1-5; 8 bases fit TRBD1. The CDR3 consists of 14 residues. The ends lost 7 bases at V and 4 bases at J; junction bases unmatched: 6. The germline V gene encodes CDR1 MDHEN and CDR2 SYDVKM. The CDR3 DNA reads TGTGCCAGCAACCCAGGGGGCGCGAATCAGCCCCAGCATTTT. It is translated as CASNPGGANQPQHF.

The genes are TRBV4-3 and TRBJ2-2; D may be TRBD2 (6 bases). The CDR3 contains 16 residues. The germline V and J ends were trimmed by 1 base and 4 bases, with 13 bases remaining between them. Germline values: CDR1 LGHNA, CDR2 YSLEER. CDR3 sequence (DNA): TGCGCCAGCAGCCAAGCCGTGGGGGGAGGCACCGGGGAGCTGTTTTTT. Translating it yields CASSQAVGGGTGELFF.

Ten or more counts support this clonotype. The genes are TRBV12-3 or TRBV12-4 and TRBJ2-7, with D possibly matching TRBD1 (5 bases). The CDR3 spans 14 residues. Trimming took 0 bases from V and 6 from J, leaving 12 bases between them. The chain's CDR3 is CASSLAPRVPEQYF. CDR3 bases: TGTGCCAGCAGTTTAGCGCCCAGGGTCCCCGAGCAGTACTTC.

This rearrangement joins TRBV5-6 to TRBJ2-5; D is ambiguous. Germline assignment: CDR1 SGHDT and CDR2 YYEEEE. This CDR3 has 13 residues. The germline V and J ends were trimmed by 3 bases and 1 base, with 7 bases remaining between them. Written as DNA, the CDR3 is TGTGCCAGCAGCTATGAGATCCAAGAGACCCAGTACTTC. This gives the protein CASSYEIQETQYF.

In this sample, this clonotype turned up a few times. This chain uses TRBV30 with TRBJ1-1; unclear D gene. The CDR3 is 11 amino acids. CDR1 and CDR2 (germline): GTSNPN, SVGIG (reference sequence). V was pared by 0 bases and J by 7 bases, with 6 bases between. The CDR3 DNA reads as TGTGCCTGGAGTGTCGTGAGTGAAGCTTTCTTT. Translation gives CAWSVVSEAFF.

V is TRBV9 and J is TRBJ1-5; 9 bases line up with TRBD1. The germline CDR1 and CDR2 sequences are SGDLS and YYNGEE. The CDR3 sequence is 16 residues long. V lost 3 bases and J lost 3; bases outside the gene matches: 7. The CDR3 loop reads CASSASGTGLNQPQHF. In DNA, the CDR3 is TGTGCCAGCAGCGCATCCGGGACAGGGCTCAATCAGCCCCAGCATTTT.

The chain is built from TRBV5-1 and TRBJ1-3; D unclear. The V end was cut by 2 bases, the J end by 0 bases, with 12 bases between. There are 16 residues in the CDR3. Germline lookup yields CDR1 SGHRS and CDR2 YFSETQ. The CDR3 DNA follows: TGCGCCAGCAGCTTAACCACAATATCCTCTGGAAACACCATATATTTT. The encoded protein is CASSLTTISSGNTIYF.

This clonotype was picked up a small number of times. The rearrangement joins TRBV5-1 to TRBJ2-1; 9 bases map to TRBD1. CDR1 and CDR2 from the germline V gene are SGHRS and YFSETQ. V dropped 0 bases and J dropped 8; count of bases not matched to a gene: 3. The CDR3 covers 14 residues. CDR3 loop: CASSLGGQGHEQFF. In nucleotides, the CDR3 is TGCGCCAGCAGCTTGGGGGGACAGGGCCATGAGCAGTTCTTC.

This chain links TRBV2 with TRBJ2-3; 9 nucleotides match TRBD2. Per the germline V gene, CDR1 is SNHLY and CDR2 is FYNNEI. J gave up 0 bases and V 6 bases, and 1 base lay outside the gene matches. The CDR3 extends over 14 amino acids. The CDR3 DNA sequence: TGTGCCAGCAGGACTAGCGGCAGCACAGATACGCAGTATTTT. Translation gives CASRTSGSTDTQYF.